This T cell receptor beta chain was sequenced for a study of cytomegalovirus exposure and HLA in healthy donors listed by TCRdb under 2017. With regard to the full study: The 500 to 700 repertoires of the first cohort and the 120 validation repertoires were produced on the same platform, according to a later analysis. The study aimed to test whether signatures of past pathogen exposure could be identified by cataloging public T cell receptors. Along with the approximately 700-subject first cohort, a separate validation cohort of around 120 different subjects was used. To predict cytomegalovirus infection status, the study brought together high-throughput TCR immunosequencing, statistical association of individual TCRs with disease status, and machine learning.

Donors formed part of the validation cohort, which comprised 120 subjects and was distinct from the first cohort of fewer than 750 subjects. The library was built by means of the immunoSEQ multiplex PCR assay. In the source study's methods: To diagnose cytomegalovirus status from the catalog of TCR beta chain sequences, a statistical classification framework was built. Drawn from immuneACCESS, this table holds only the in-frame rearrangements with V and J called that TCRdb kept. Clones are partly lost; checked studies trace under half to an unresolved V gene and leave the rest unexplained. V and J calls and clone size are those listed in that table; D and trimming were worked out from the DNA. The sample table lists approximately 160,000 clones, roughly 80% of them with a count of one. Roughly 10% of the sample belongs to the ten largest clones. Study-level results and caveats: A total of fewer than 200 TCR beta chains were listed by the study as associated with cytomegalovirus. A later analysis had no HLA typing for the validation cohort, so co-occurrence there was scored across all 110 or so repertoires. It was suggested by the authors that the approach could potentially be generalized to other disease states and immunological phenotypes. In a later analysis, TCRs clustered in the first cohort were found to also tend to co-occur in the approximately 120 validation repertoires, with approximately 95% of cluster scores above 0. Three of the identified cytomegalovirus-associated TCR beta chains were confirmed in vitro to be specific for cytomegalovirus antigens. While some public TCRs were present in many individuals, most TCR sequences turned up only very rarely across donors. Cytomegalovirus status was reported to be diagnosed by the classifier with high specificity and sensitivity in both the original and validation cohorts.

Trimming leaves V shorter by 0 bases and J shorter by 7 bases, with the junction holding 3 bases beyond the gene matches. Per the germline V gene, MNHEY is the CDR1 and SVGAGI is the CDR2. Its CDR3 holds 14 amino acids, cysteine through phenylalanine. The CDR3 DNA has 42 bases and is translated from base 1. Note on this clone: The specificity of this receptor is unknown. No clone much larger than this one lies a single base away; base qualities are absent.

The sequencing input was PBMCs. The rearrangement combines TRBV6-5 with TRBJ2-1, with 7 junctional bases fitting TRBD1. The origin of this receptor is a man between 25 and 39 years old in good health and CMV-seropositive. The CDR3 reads CASSYSNRGNEQFF. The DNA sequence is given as TGTGCCAGCAGTTACTCGAACAGGGGAAATGAGCAGTTCTTC.